This entry lists 9 T cell receptor beta chains sequenced from one sample in a study of response to subunit inactivated influenza vaccine. TCRdb processed the RT-PCR reads anew with MiXCR; each CDR3 protein has one entry. The sample has more than 150,000 distinct CDR3 sequences, around a tenth seen once. The sample here was non-naive T cells sorted from PBMCs, taken on the day of vaccination. The receptors stem from a man between 50 and 59 years old who received an inactivated influenza vaccine.

The V call is TRBV20-1, the J call TRBJ1-2; no firm D call. In germline, CDR1 is DFQATT, CDR2 SNEGSKA (reference sequence). V lost 2 bases and J lost 6, with 10 bases in between. This CDR3 region has 12 residues. This CDR3 is CSARRLADGYTF. The CDR3 DNA reads TGCAGTGCTAGAAGGCTGGCGGATGGCTACACCTTC.

This clonotype has just a few counts. The chain links TRBV5-1 to TRBJ2-1, with 12 bases fitting TRBD2. V shed 2 bases, J shed 9 bases, and the junction held 9 bases outside the gene matches. The CDR3 sequence is 16 residues long. Germline V gene sequence: CDR1 SGHRS, CDR2 YFSETQ. As DNA, the CDR3 is TGCGCCAGCAGCTTAGGACTAGCGGGAATTCGAGGTGAGCAGTTCTTC. Residues: CASSLGLAGIRGEQFF.

The chain recombines TRBV20-1 with TRBJ2-7, with TRBD2 identical over 16 bases. The CDR3 is made up of 17 amino acids. V gave up 3 bases and J gave up 2 bases; unmatched junction bases: 7. Germline lookup yields CDR1 DFQATT and CDR2 SNEGSKA (reference sequence). CDR3 loop: CSARLPGLAGGPYEQYF. The DNA of the CDR3 is TGCAGTGCTAGGTTACCGGGACTAGCGGGAGGGCCCTACGAGCAGTACTTC.

V gene TRBV28 combines with J gene TRBJ2-6; D is unclear. CDR3 size: 18 residues. CDR1 and CDR2 from the germline V gene are MDHEN and SYDVKM. With 4 bases removed from V and 1 base from J, the gap between germline ends came to 17 bases. CDR3 DNA sequence: TGTGCCAGCAGTTCCAAAAGGGCCACTCTATCTGGGGCCAACGTCCTGACTTTC. Translation gives CASSSKRATLSGANVLTF.

This clonotype has ten or more counts. The chain employs TRBV30 and TRBJ2-2; D unclear. The CDR3 contains 14 residues. CDR1 and CDR2 (germline): GTSNPN, SVGIG (reference sequence). The V gene lost 3 bases and the J gene lost 4 bases, with 12 bases spanning the gap. Here the CDR3 DNA reads TGTGCCTGGAGGGCAGGCACACTCACCGGGGAGCTGTTTTTT. It codes for CAWRAGTLTGELFF.

In this sample, this clonotype turned up a few times. V and J are TRBV12-3 or TRBV12-4 and TRBJ1-3; 8 bases fit TRBD1. V dropped 3 bases and J dropped 8; count of bases not matched to a gene: 12. This CDR3 spans 16 amino acids. This CDR3 reads CASSFSGTGGLHTIYF. In nucleotides, the CDR3 is TGTGCCAGCAGTTTCTCCGGGACAGGAGGCTTGCACACCATATATTTT.

This clonotype was found a few times. The chain employs TRBV5-1 and TRBJ2-6; D possibly corresponds to TRBD2 (5 bases). Germline V gene lookup returns CDR1 SGHRS and CDR2 YFSETQ. This CDR3 is built from 16 residues. Deletions cut 0 bases from V and 1 base from J, with 8 bases between. The CDR3 nucleotides read TGCGCCAGCAGCTTGGGGGGAGTTTCTGGGGCCAACGTCCTGACTTTC. It codes for CASSLGGVSGANVLTF.

The table lists this clonotype with a few counts. This chain uses TRBV6-1 with TRBJ1-3; unclear D gene. V gave up 6 bases and J gave up 1 base, with 13 bases separating them. Germline assignment: CDR1 MNHNS and CDR2 SASEGT. The CDR3 length is 15 residues. The DNA of the CDR3 is TGTGCCAGCAGACCGCACCGAGATTCTGGAAACACCATATATTTT. Its protein is CASRPHRDSGNTIYF.

This clonotype was seen at least ten times. The chain combines TRBV20-1 with TRBJ2-3, with D hard to call. Trimming took 4 bases from V and 0 from J, leaving 8 bases between them. Germline V gene lookup returns CDR1 DFQATT and CDR2 SNEGSKA (reference sequence). The CDR3 covers 13 residues. The CDR3 region has the DNA TGCAGTGCTAAAGCGACTAGCACAGATACGCAGTATTTT. This gives the protein CSAKATSTDTQYF.